These 27 T cell receptor beta chains came from one sample sequenced in a study of shared clonotypes between healthy human individuals. The protocol was immunoSEQ multiplex PCR, while the TCRdb copy is restricted to in-frame clones and leaves out a portion. The table includes about 1.1 million clones, 75% to 80% detected once. Specimen: memory CD4+ T cells from PBMCs. The subset was: CD45RA-negative fraction. The receptors stem from a man younger than 30 in good health. Some clones in this sample may be carry-over from other donors' samples.

The chain recombines TRBV6-1 with TRBJ1-5; no definite D call. Germline V gene data show CDR1 as MNHNS and CDR2 as SASEGT. The V gene lost 7 bases and the J gene lost 5 bases, with 15 bases spanning the gap. The CDR3 extends over 14 amino acids. The chain's CDR3 is CASTQTMDDQPQHF. The CDR3 nucleotides are TGTGCCAGCACCCAGACCATGGACGATCAGCCCCAGCATTTT.

The genes are TRBV28 and TRBJ1-3, with TRBD1 identical over 10 bases. Germline V gene lookup returns CDR1 MDHEN and CDR2 SYDVKM. Germline trimming cut 5 bases from V and 4 bases from J; bases unmatched to any gene: 8. There are 16 residues in the CDR3. The CDR3, as DNA: TGTGCCAGCAGTCCACCTCCGGGACAGGGGGGAAACACCATATATTTT. It is translated as CASSPPPGQGGNTIYF.

This clone was counted a single time. This chain uses TRBV28 with TRBJ1-5, with 10 bases identical to TRBD1. J lost 2 bases, V lost 7 bases, and 8 bases had no gene match. CDR1 is MDHEN and CDR2 is SYDVKM in the germline V gene. This CDR3 contains 16 residues. The CDR3 DNA reads as TGTGCCAGCAACGACAGGGGGCCAAACGGCAATCAGCCCCAGCATTTT. Amino acid sequence: CASNDRGPNGNQPQHF.

The J gene is TRBJ2-7, the V gene TRBV7-3; 11 bases are shared with TRBD2. With 3 bases clipped from V and 3 bases from J, the junction kept 4 bases outside the gene matches. This CDR3 has 15 residues. Looked up from germline, CDR1 is SGHTA and CDR2 is FQGTGA. CDR3 DNA: TGTGCCAGCAGCTTGATAGGGACTAGCGGCTACGAGCAGTACTTC. This translates into CASSLIGTSGYEQYF.

The chain uses TRBV7-9 and TRBJ2-2; 13 bases are a match to TRBD2. The trim removed 5 bases at V and 6 bases at J, leaving 9 bases unmatched. The V gene's germline CDR1 is SEHNR and CDR2 FQNEAQ (reference sequence). CDR3 length equals 17 residues. For the CDR3, the DNA is TGTGCCAGCAGCCCACAGCGGACTAGCGGGAGTGCCGGGGAGCTGTTTTTT. This gives the protein CASSPQRTSGSAGELFF.

The rearrangement joins TRBV29-1 to TRBJ2-1; 9 nucleotides agree with TRBD2. This CDR3 is built from 13 residues. V was pared by 2 bases and J by 10 bases, with 6 bases of the junction left unmatched. CDR1 SQVTM and CDR2 ANQGSEA come from the germline V gene. In DNA form, the CDR3 reads TGCAGCGTTGAACCTGGACTAGCGAGCGAGCAGTTCTTC. As protein: CSVEPGLASEQFF.

The genes are TRBV2 and TRBJ2-3; possibly TRBD1 or TRBD2 for D (5 bases each). The CDR3 runs 11 residues. Germline CDR1 and CDR2: SNHLY and FYNNEI. Trimming took off 7 bases at V and 8 bases at J, with 10 bases between the two ends. The CDR3 protein is CASKGTRTQYF. CDR3 coding DNA: TGTGCCAGCAAAGGGACCCGTACGCAGTATTTT.

CDR3 nucleotides: TGTGCCAGCAGTTCGCGAGGCGGGACCTCCTTATTCGGGGAGCTGTTTTTT. Translating gives CASSSRGGTSLFGELFF. This chain uses TRBV28 with TRBJ2-2; D might be TRBD2 (6 bases). CDR3 length equals 17 residues. Trimming shortened V by 4 bases and J by 7 bases, and 22 bases separated the two germline ends. The germline V gene has CDR1 MDHEN and CDR2 SYDVKM.

The rearrangement joins TRBV2 to TRBJ1-4; 7 bases match TRBD1. V was pared by 11 bases and J by 8 bases, with 11 bases of the junction left unmatched. Germline CDR1 reads SNHLY; CDR2 reads FYNNEI. The CDR3 runs to 13 residues. CDR3 in DNA: TGTGCCTCCTCGGGGACAGCTGAAGAAAAACTGTTTTTT. It is translated as CASSGTAEEKLFF.

This chain uses TRBV11-2 with TRBJ2-7; 7 nucleotides agree with TRBD1. Germline values: CDR1 SGHAT, CDR2 FQNNGV. This CDR3 region has 15 residues. Trimming took 1 base from V and 7 from J; bases not matched to a gene: 10. CDR3 amino acids: CASSLGGQPGREQYF. CDR3 bases: TGTGCCAGCAGCTTAGGGGGACAGCCGGGAAGGGAGCAGTACTTC.

This sequence joins TRBV27 and TRBJ2-2; TRBD2 agrees at 10 bases. Germline CDR1 is MNHEY and CDR2 is SMNVEV (reference sequence). Germline trimming cut 7 bases from V and 5 bases from J; bases unmatched to any gene: 7. This CDR3 has 15 amino acids. CDR3 sequence reads: CASTSGSLRTGELFF. DNA for the CDR3: TGTGCCAGCACTAGCGGGAGTCTTAGGACCGGGGAGCTGTTTTTT.

J is TRBJ2-5 and V is TRBV4-3, with 12 bases aligning to TRBD1. The ends lost 1 base at V and 4 bases at J; junction bases unmatched: 1. In germline, CDR1 is LGHNA, CDR2 YSLEER. This CDR3 is built from 15 residues. The CDR3 reads CASSQGDRGLETQYF. The CDR3 DNA reads TGCGCCAGCAGCCAAGGGGACAGGGGGCTAGAGACCCAGTACTTC.

This chain uses TRBV4-3 with TRBJ1-5, with TRBD1 matching over 10 bases. Trimming took 0 bases from V and 5 from J; bases not matched to a gene: 7. The CDR3 has 17 residues. Germline CDR1 and CDR2: LGHNA and YSLEER. This CDR3 reads CASSQDFGQGEHQPQHF. Here the CDR3 DNA reads TGCGCCAGCAGCCAAGACTTTGGACAGGGGGAGCATCAGCCCCAGCATTTT.

This rearrangement joins TRBV4-3 to TRBJ1-2, with 9 bases fitting TRBD1. The CDR3 totals 15 residues. The V gene end was trimmed by 4 bases and the J gene end by 4 bases; junction bases not matched to a gene: 7. CDR1 is LGHNA, CDR2 YSLEER, per germline. This CDR3 reads CASSRPGTGTYGYTF. CDR3 nucleotide sequence: TGCGCCAGCAGCCGTCCCGGGACAGGGACCTATGGCTACACCTTC.

As to this clone: A far larger clone is just one base off, so this is likely a read error. Other nucleotide sequences from this sample produce the same CDR3. The chain uses TRBV5-1 and TRBJ2-5, with D maybe TRBD1 (6 bases). From germline, CDR1 is SGHRS and CDR2 YFSETQ. The CDR3 sequence is 14 residues long. Trimming pared 2 bases from V and 1 base from J, leaving 9 bases between. The CDR3, as DNA: TGCGCCAGCAGCTTTACAGGGATCCAAGAGACCCAGTACTTC. Encoded protein: CASSFTGIQETQYF. Using reference TRBV5-1 and TRBJ2-5 for the parts outside the CDR3, the full variable domain is KAGVTQTPRYLIKTRGQQVTLSCSPISGHRSVSWYQQTPGQGLQFLFEYFSETQRNKGNFPGRFSGRQFSNSRSEMNVSTLELGDSALYLCASSFTGIQETQYFGPGTRLLVL.

The chain joins TRBV28 to TRBJ1-1; the D is unclear. V lost 8 bases and J lost 1, with 11 bases in between. Germline V gene data show CDR1 as MDHEN and CDR2 as SYDVKM. The CDR3 extends over 13 amino acids. The DNA of the CDR3 is TGTGCCAGCCTTATAAGTTGGAACACTGAAGCTTTCTTT. Encoded protein: CASLISWNTEAFF.

This chain connects TRBV7-9 to TRBJ1-5; weak D call: TRBD1 (5 bases). The CDR3 has 17 amino acids. Trimming cost V 0 bases and J 3 bases, with 15 bases left between them. Germline V gene sequence: CDR1 SEHNR, CDR2 FQNEAQ (reference sequence). The CDR3 DNA reads TGTGCCAGCAGCTTAGCGCACGGGCGGGGGTCCAATCAGCCCCAGCATTTT. The encoded protein is CASSLAHGRGSNQPQHF.

This clone was detected once. The chain combines TRBV7-2 with TRBJ1-1; weak D call: TRBD1 (5 bases). The CDR3 runs to 12 residues. The V gene's germline CDR1 is SGHTA and CDR2 FQGNSA. V lost 3 bases and J 11 bases, leaving 13 bases between the germline ends. CDR3 DNA sequence: TGTGCCAGCAGCTTTCGGGGCCCTGGGGCTTTCTTT. Translation: CASSFRGPGAFF.

In this sample, this clone turned up once. The chain uses TRBV19 and TRBJ1-5; no definite D call. Trimming cost V 7 bases and J 2 bases, with 12 bases left between them. In germline, CDR1 is LNHDA, CDR2 SQIVND (reference sequence). The CDR3 runs 14 residues. CDR3 sequence: CASNPGWGNQPQHF. DNA of the CDR3: TGTGCCAGTAATCCGGGGTGGGGCAATCAGCCCCAGCATTTT.

The chain combines TRBV28 with TRBJ2-7; D not resolved. Trimming pared 6 bases from V and 4 bases from J, leaving 19 bases between. The CDR3 runs 15 residues. Germline CDR1 is MDHEN and CDR2 is SYDVKM. The CDR3 here is CASSLPSGYGYEQYF. The CDR3 DNA sequence: TGTGCCAGCAGCCTACCTTCAGGCTACGGATACGAGCAGTACTTC.

V is TRBV5-4 and J is TRBJ2-3; D possibly corresponds to TRBD1 (8 bases). The CDR3 has 20 amino acids. Germline V gene sequence: CDR1 SGHNT, CDR2 YYREEE (reference sequence). V gave up 1 base and J gave up 6 bases, with 30 bases separating them. CDR3 amino acids: CASSLSDRGKRDDFSDTQYF. The CDR3 bases are TGTGCCAGCAGCTTGTCTGACAGGGGCAAGCGGGACGACTTCTCGGATACGCAGTATTTT.

This clone was found a few times. V usage is TRBV4-1 and J usage is TRBJ2-7, with D tentatively TRBD1 (5 bases). There are 15 residues in the CDR3. The V end lost 2 bases, the J end lost 0 bases, and 11 bases lay between the germline ends. Germline assignment: CDR1 MGHRA and CDR2 YSYEKL. This chain's CDR3 is CASSQTGSSSYEQYF. For the CDR3, the DNA is TGCGCCAGCAGCCAAACAGGTTCGAGCTCCTACGAGCAGTACTTC.

The chain recombines TRBV27 with TRBJ1-5, with 8 positions matching TRBD1. The CDR3 totals 15 residues. V trimming: 6 bases; J trimming: 5 bases; junction bases outside the gene matches: 9. CDR1 is MNHEY and CDR2 is SMNVEV in the germline V gene (reference sequence). This CDR3 is CASSRGRQGYQPQHF. Written as DNA, the CDR3 is TGTGCCAGCAGCAGGGGCCGACAGGGGTATCAGCCCCAGCATTTT.

The chain links TRBV4-1 to TRBJ1-1; the D gene is possibly TRBD1 (5 bases). Trimming cost V 3 bases and J 2 bases, with 16 bases left between them. CDR3 size: 16 residues. Germline V CDR1 and CDR2: MGHRA, YSYEKL. The CDR3 nucleotides are TGCGCCAGCAGCCAGGGCTTTCTTCAGGGAAACACTGAAGCTTTCTTT. Amino acids: CASSQGFLQGNTEAFF.

The rearrangement joins TRBV2 to TRBJ2-1; a weak D match, TRBD1 (5 bases). Germline V gene data show CDR1 as SNHLY and CDR2 as FYNNEI. V lost 7 bases and J 1 base, leaving 14 bases between the germline ends. The CDR3 spans 15 residues. The CDR3 DNA reads as TGTGCCAGCACACTCAGGGTTAATTCCTACAATGAGCAGTTCTTC. This sequence encodes CASTLRVNSYNEQFF. The full variable domain, its missing parts supplied by reference TRBV2 and TRBJ2-1, is EPEVTQTPSHQVTQMGQEVILRCVPISNHLYFYWYRQILGQKVEFLVSFYNNEISEKSEIFDDQFSVERPDGSNFTLKIRSTKLEDSAMYFCASTLRVNSYNEQFFGPGTRLTVL.

This clone was observed once. V usage is TRBV5-1 and J usage is TRBJ2-5, with D unclear. V was clipped by 0 bases and J by 0 bases, with 6 bases between them. CDR1 is SGHRS and CDR2 is YFSETQ in the germline V gene. The CDR3 is 14 amino acids. For the CDR3, the DNA is TGCGCCAGCAGCTTGGCCGGGTACCAAGAGACCCAGTACTTC. It codes for CASSLAGYQETQYF.

The chain joins TRBV7-3 to TRBJ2-1, with a tentative D call TRBD2 (5 bases). Germline CDR1 and CDR2: SGHTA and FQGTGA. This CDR3 has 15 amino acids. V was cut by 5 bases and J by 4 bases, with 15 bases left in between. CDR3 in amino acids: CASSLLAGDYNEQFF. CDR3 in DNA: TGTGCCAGCAGCCTCCTCGCCGGGGATTACAATGAGCAGTTCTTC.